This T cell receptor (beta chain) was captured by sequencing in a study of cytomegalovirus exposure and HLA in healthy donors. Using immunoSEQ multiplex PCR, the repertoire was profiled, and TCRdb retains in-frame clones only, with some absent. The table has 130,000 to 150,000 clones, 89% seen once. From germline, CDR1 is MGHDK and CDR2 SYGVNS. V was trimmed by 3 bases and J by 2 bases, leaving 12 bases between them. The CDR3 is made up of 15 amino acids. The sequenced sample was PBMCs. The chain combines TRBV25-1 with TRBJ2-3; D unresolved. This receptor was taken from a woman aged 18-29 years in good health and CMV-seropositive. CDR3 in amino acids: CASSEAGRNTDTQYF. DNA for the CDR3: TGTGCCAGCAGTGAGGCAGGCCGGAACACAGATACGCAGTATTTT.